A single sample gave rise to the 21 T cell receptor beta chains below, sequenced in a study of regulatory T cells in long-lasting Graves disease. According to the study, TCR beta libraries were built with iRepertoire HTBI primers and CDR3-region Arm-PCR. One entry per CDR3 protein results from TCRdb running MiXCR on the multiplex PCR reads. Of over 300,000 distinct CDR3 sequences detected, about 19% appear once; the ten largest clones hold approximately 31%. Time point defined: persistent/refractory GD, antithyroid drugs over 5 years with positive TRAb. Extracted PBMC RNA gave rise to the TCR library. The sequencing used peripheral blood mononuclear cells (PBMCs), collected when the disease was refractory, from a patient treated with antithyroid drugs. The receptors were sampled from a female donor with Graves disease.

As concerns this clonotype: Germline is not matched at one junction end, which may reflect a read error. The chain joins TRBV7-3 to TRBJ1-5; TRBD1 is a possible D gene (5 bases). Germline lookup yields CDR1 SGHTA and CDR2 FQGTGA. The CDR3 is 13 residues long. The CDR3 reads CASSPTAPQPLHF. Written as DNA, the CDR3 is TGTGCCAGCAGTCCGACAGCGCCGCAGCCCCTGCATTTT.

This clonotype was detected many times. V is TRBV28 and J is TRBJ1-4; D is perhaps TRBD1 (5 bases). Trimming removed 1 base from V and 8 bases from J, with 17 bases in between. This CDR3 is built from 16 residues. Germline CDR1 MDHEN, CDR2 SYDVKM. The CDR3: CASSLFGAGVGEKLFF. In DNA, the CDR3 is TGTGCCAGCAGTTTATTCGGGGCGGGGGTAGGAGAAAAACTGTTTTTT.

This clonotype was seen only a few times. A clone one base away is much larger, so this may be a read error. This chain uses TRBV28 with TRBJ2-5; TRBD1 matches at 7 bases. With 8 bases clipped from V and 2 bases from J, the junction kept 11 bases outside the gene matches. The CDR3 has 15 residues. Germline V gene sequence: CDR1 MDHEN, CDR2 SYDVKM. In nucleotides, the CDR3 is TGTGCCAGCGGCGGACCGGGACAGCCTCAAGAGACCCAGTACTTC. As protein: CASGGPGQPQETQYF.

This chain connects TRBV5-5 to TRBJ1-4, with D perhaps TRBD1 (5 bases). The CDR3 contains 14 residues. The germline V and J ends were trimmed by 7 bases and 4 bases, with 14 bases remaining between them. Germline V gene data show CDR1 as SGHKS and CDR2 as YYEKEE (reference sequence). The CDR3 nucleotides read TGTGCCAGCTGCCTAGGGAGGGGTAATGAAAAACTGTTTTTT. Translating gives CASCLGRGNEKLFF.

CDR3 sequence reads: CSASGTSVKSSYNEQFF. The DNA for the CDR3 is TGCAGCGCTTCCGGGACTAGCGTTAAGAGCTCCTACAATGAGCAGTTCTTC. J is TRBJ2-1 and V is TRBV29-1, with TRBD2 identical over 10 bases. V shed 7 bases, J shed 0 bases, and the junction held 12 bases outside the gene matches. CDR1 SQVTM and CDR2 ANQGSEA come from the germline V gene. This CDR3 has 17 amino acids.

The chain is built from TRBV30 and TRBJ1-2, with D maybe TRBD1 (5 bases). The CDR3 has 12 residues. In germline, CDR1 is GTSNPN, CDR2 SVGIG (reference sequence). Trimming left V 6 bases short and J 6 bases short, with 14 bases between. The CDR3 loop reads CACFGGGDGYTF. The CDR3 coding sequence is TGTGCCTGCTTTGGGGGAGGCGATGGCTACACCTTC.

As DNA, the CDR3 is TGTGCCAGCAGTTACTCGGGGTTCTCTGGAAACACCATATATTTT. It codes for CASSYSGFSGNTIYF. The chain carries TRBV6-6 and TRBJ1-3; no reliable D call. Germline V lookup: CDR1 MNHNY, CDR2 SVGAGI (reference sequence). The length of the CDR3 is 15 residues. V lost 0 bases, J lost 0 bases, and 6 bases lay in between.

This chain links TRBV20-1 with TRBJ1-1; TRBD1 might be the D (5 bases). V dropped 8 bases and J dropped 4 bases, with 20 bases sitting between them. Looked up from germline, CDR1 is DFQATT and CDR2 is SNEGSKA (reference sequence). This CDR3 is 14 amino acids long. The CDR3 DNA sequence: TGCAGTCCATCCCCTCGGGGGAAGGGCACTGAAGCTTTCTTT. It is translated as CSPSPRGKGTEAFF.

This clonotype was counted ten times or more. The chain employs TRBV20-1 and TRBJ1-2; 8 bases agree with TRBD1. CDR3 size: 15 residues. Germline CDR1 and CDR2: DFQATT and SNEGSKA (reference sequence). The J segment lost 3 bases and the V segment lost 1 base, leaving 7 bases of the junction unmatched. Here the CDR3 DNA reads TGCAGTGCTAGAGCCTCGACAGGGGCCCACTATGGCTACACCTTC. Its protein product is CSARASTGAHYGYTF.

This clonotype was recorded a few times. This chain links TRBV27 with TRBJ2-7; TRBD1 matches 9 bases. CDR1 MNHEY and CDR2 SMNVEV come from the germline V gene (reference sequence). The CDR3 sequence is 15 residues long. V lost 2 bases to trimming and J lost 1 base; unmatched junction nucleotides: 3. The CDR3: CASSLIGTGSYEQYF. The CDR3 coding sequence is TGTGCCAGCAGTTTAATCGGGACAGGGTCCTACGAGCAGTACTTC.

This clonotype showed up just a few times. The rearrangement joins TRBV20-1 to TRBJ1-5; tentatively, D is TRBD1 (5 bases). The length of the CDR3 is 15 residues. Germline CDR1 is DFQATT and CDR2 is SNEGSKA (reference sequence). With 5 bases removed from V and 5 bases from J, the gap between germline ends came to 19 bases. CDR3 DNA sequence: TGCAGTGCTTCCTCCCGGGGGAGGGTCGATCAGCCCCAGCATTTT. Translated, it gives CSASSRGRVDQPQHF.

There are many counts of this clonotype. Here the CDR3 reads CAISERAGQGPHGYTF. CDR3 in DNA: TGTGCCATCAGTGAGAGAGCGGGACAGGGGCCTCATGGCTACACCTTC. V gene TRBV10-3 combines with J gene TRBJ1-2; 10 bases fit TRBD1. Trimming at V came to 2 bases and at J to 6 bases, leaving 9 bases not matched to a gene. Germline V lookup: CDR1 ENHRY, CDR2 SYGVKD. The CDR3 loop spans 16 amino acids.

Ten or more counts support this clonotype. The chain is built from TRBV6-5 and TRBJ2-7; weak D call: TRBD1 (6 bases). From germline, CDR1 is MNHEY and CDR2 SVGAGI. Trimming shortened V by 2 bases and J by 3 bases, and 14 bases separated the two germline ends. This CDR3 is 15 amino acids long. This CDR3 is CASSYQGPPLYEQYF. CDR3 nucleotide sequence: TGTGCCAGCAGTTACCAGGGGCCTCCCCTCTACGAGCAGTACTTC.

This chain uses TRBV5-6 with TRBJ1-2; the D gene is possibly TRBD1 (5 bases). Trimming stripped 4 bases from V and 1 base from J, with 23 bases between. Germline-derived CDR1 and CDR2 are SGHDT and YYEEEE. The CDR3 totals 18 residues. CDR3 bases: TGTGCCAGCAGCCCTTACTGGGGCCCCGACGGGGATAACTATGGCTACACCTTC. Protein sequence: CASSPYWGPDGDNYGYTF.

The chain links TRBV11-3 to TRBJ1-1, with a weak D call TRBD1 (6 bases). Trimming removed 4 bases at V and 0 bases at J, with 15 bases between. Germline assignment: CDR1 SGHNT and CDR2 YENEEA. The CDR3 contains 16 residues. CDR3 in amino acids: CASSSQGHEVNTEAFF. The CDR3 DNA is TGTGCCAGCAGCTCCCAGGGGCACGAAGTGAACACTGAAGCTTTCTTT.

Regarding this clonotype: A read error is possible here, since a much larger clone lies one base away. This chain connects TRBV6-2 or TRBV6-3 to TRBJ2-6; possibly TRBD1 for D (5 bases). The CDR3 is 18 residues long. CDR1 MNHEY and CDR2 SVGEGT come from the germline V gene. The CDR3 nucleotides are TGTGCCGGCAGTCTAGGACACCTAAGGATCTCTGGGGCCAACGTCCTGACTTTC. Translating gives CAGSLGHLRISGANVLTF.

V is TRBV4-3 and J is TRBJ1-5; D unresolved. V was trimmed by 0 bases and J by 0 bases, leaving 6 bases between them. The CDR3 loop spans 15 amino acids. The V gene's germline CDR1 is LGHNA and CDR2 YSLEER. The CDR3 DNA sequence: TGCGCCAGCAGCCAAGACGGGTATAGCAATCAGCCCCAGCATTTT. Residues: CASSQDGYSNQPQHF.

The chain joins TRBV27 to TRBJ2-6, with D tentatively TRBD1 or TRBD2 (5 bases each). CDR3 length equals 18 residues. The V end was cut by 2 bases, the J end by 1 base, with 15 bases between. Germline CDR1 reads MNHEY; CDR2 reads SMNVEV (reference sequence). The CDR3 here is CASSLTQGRLSGANVLTF. Here the CDR3 DNA reads TGTGCCAGCAGTTTAACCCAGGGTAGACTATCTGGGGCCAACGTCCTGACTTTC. The whole variable domain, filled in from reference TRBV27 and TRBJ2-6, reads EAQVTQNPRYLITVTGKKLTVTCSQNMNHEYMSWYRQDPGLGLRQIYYSMNVEVTDKGDVPEGYKVSRKEKRNFPLILESPSPNQTSLYFCASSLTQGRLSGANVLTFGAGSRLTVL.

This clonotype has only a few counts. This chain links TRBV7-9 with TRBJ2-7; weak D call: TRBD1 (5 bases). CDR3 size: 14 residues. CDR1 and CDR2 from the germline V gene are SEHNR and FQNEAQ (reference sequence). Trimming stripped 5 bases from V and 9 bases from J, with 20 bases between. The CDR3 sequence is CASSLDRSPSLQYF. CDR3 DNA: TGTGCCAGCAGCCTCGACAGATCCCCCTCCTTGCAGTACTTC.

At least ten counts were recorded for this clonotype. The chain has TRBV13 and TRBJ1-6; no reliable D call. The V gene lost 3 bases and the J gene lost 9 bases, with 9 bases spanning the gap. Germline assignment: CDR1 PRHDT and CDR2 FYEKMQ (reference sequence). This CDR3 has 13 residues. The CDR3 protein is CASSFNSVSPLHF. In nucleotides, the CDR3 is TGTGCCAGCAGCTTCAACAGCGTTTCACCCCTCCACTTT. Full variable domain (missing parts from reference TRBV13 and TRBJ1-6): AAGVIQSPRHLIKEKRETATLKCYPIPRHDTVYWYQQGPGQDPQFLISFYEKMQSDKGSIPDRFSAQQFSDYHSELNMSSLELGDSALYFCASSFNSVSPLHFGNGTRLTVT.

The genes are TRBV29-1 and TRBJ2-5, with 9 bases that match TRBD2. Trimming took 1 base from V and 6 from J; bases not matched to a gene: 9. The CDR3 has 15 residues. CDR1 and CDR2 from the germline V gene are SQVTM and ANQGSEA. This CDR3 reads CSVEASASGKQTQYF. For the CDR3, the DNA is TGCAGCGTTGAAGCGTCCGCTAGCGGGAAACAGACCCAGTACTTC.